The present entry profiles one T cell receptor beta chain with its context. Its antigen is unknown. These data originate in a study of cytomegalovirus exposure and HLA in healthy donors. This CDR3 is 14 amino acids long. Sequencing used immunoSEQ multiplex PCR; TCRdb keeps in-frame clones, though not all of them. The sample consists of under 75,000 clones, 85% of them appearing once. Study results and limitations: In vitro experiments confirmed that a few CMV-associated chains were specific for CMV antigens. Cytomegalovirus association was listed for around 170 TCR beta chains. According to a later analysis, TCR clusters from the first cohort tended to co-occur in the 100 to 150 validation repertoires.

The chain uses TRBV21-1 and TRBJ2-1; TRBD1 reflects the table's D call only, with no check against the DNA. TRBV21-1 is a pseudogene segment. Sequencing was done on a sample of PBMCs. The sequence came from a man aged 25-40 years in good health and CMV-seronegative. CDR3 in amino acids: CASSKRAGFNEQFF. The CDR3 DNA follows: TGTGCCAGCAGCAAACGGGCAGGGTTCAATGAGCAGTTCTTC.